These 28 T cell receptor beta chains came from one sample sequenced in a study of technical replicates of blood from a few donors (dated by TCRdb to 2015 to 2018). The library was produced with the immunoSEQ multiplex PCR assay. The table was pulled from immuneACCESS by TCRdb, which kept in-frame rearrangements only. Such tables lose some clones; where checked, under half of the loss comes from unresolved V genes, and the rest has no known cause. The sample contains around 80,000 clones, about 96% of them found a single time. The ten largest clones represent about 0.33% of the sample. The sequencing input was T cells isolated from PBMCs. Every receptor here comes from a human donor in good health.

The V call is TRBV30, the J call TRBJ2-5; 10 bases fit TRBD2. The CDR3 totals 18 residues. Germline-derived CDR1 and CDR2 are GTSNPN and SVGIG (reference sequence). The V and J ends lost 0 bases and 5 bases, in that order; junction bases with no gene match: 15. The CDR3 DNA is TGTGCCTGGAGTGTACGTTGGGGTCTAGCGGGAGTTAGGGAGACCCAGTACTTC. This encodes CAWSVRWGLAGVRETQYF.

The chain links TRBV19 to TRBJ1-5; possible D gene TRBD1, 6 bases. This CDR3 region has 15 residues. V lost 8 bases and J 1 base, leaving 15 bases between the germline ends. In germline, CDR1 is LNHDA, CDR2 SQIVND (reference sequence). The CDR3 loop is CASRTGQGSNQPQHF. As DNA, the CDR3 is TGTGCCAGTCGTACAGGGCAGGGCAGCAATCAGCCCCAGCATTTT.

This sequence joins TRBV9 and TRBJ2-1, with TRBD2 matching 9 bases. The CDR3 sequence is 15 residues long. The ends lost 0 bases at V and 7 bases at J; junction bases unmatched: 5. The germline gives CDR1 SGDLS, CDR2 YYNGEE. CDR3 sequence reads: CASSVGGGVGNEQFF. CDR3 DNA sequence: TGTGCCAGCAGCGTAGGCGGGGGGGTTGGGAATGAGCAGTTCTTC.

V gene TRBV19 combines with J gene TRBJ2-7; D is perhaps TRBD2 (5 bases). Germline V gene sequence: CDR1 LNHDA, CDR2 SQIVND (reference sequence). The V end lost 3 bases, the J end lost 4 bases, and 10 bases lay between the germline ends. The CDR3 sequence is 13 residues long. The CDR3 region is CASSIGVGYEQYF. CDR3 sequence (DNA): TGTGCCAGTAGTATCGGGGTCGGGTACGAGCAGTACTTC.

CDR3 protein: CASSSAGLNYEQYF. CDR3 sequence (DNA): TGTGCCAGCAGTTCCGCGGGTTTGAACTACGAGCAGTACTTC. V gene TRBV6-6 combines with J gene TRBJ2-7, with D perhaps matching TRBD2 (5 bases). In germline, CDR1 is MNHNY, CDR2 SVGAGI (reference sequence). V gave up 4 bases and J gave up 3 bases, with 13 bases separating them. This CDR3 has 14 amino acids.

This clone was counted once. This chain joins TRBV28 and TRBJ2-7, with 7 bases lining up with TRBD1. CDR1 and CDR2 from the germline V gene are MDHEN and SYDVKM. The ends lost 3 bases at V and 7 bases at J; junction bases unmatched: 9. This CDR3 has 14 residues. The CDR3 DNA sequence: TGTGCCAGCAGTTTTGACAGGGAAGCATGGGAGCAGTACTTC. Translated: CASSFDREAWEQYF.

The chain couples TRBV10-3 to TRBJ2-5, with TRBD2 matching over 9 bases. V was pared by 3 bases and J by 4 bases, with 9 bases of the junction left unmatched. The CDR3 runs to 16 residues. Germline-derived CDR1 and CDR2 are ENHRY and SYGVKD. The CDR3 DNA reads as TGTGCCATCAGTGATCTGGGGGCGGGAGGGGGAGAGACCCAGTACTTC. Translation gives CAISDLGAGGGETQYF.

The V gene is TRBV6-5, the J gene TRBJ2-7; D might be TRBD2 (5 bases). The V gene lost 6 bases and the J gene lost 2 bases, with 14 bases spanning the gap. The CDR3 totals 14 residues. Germline lookup yields CDR1 MNHEY and CDR2 SVGAGI. This CDR3 is CASSPVSDPYEQYF. CDR3 nucleotides: TGTGCCAGCAGCCCCGTTAGCGACCCCTACGAGCAGTACTTC.

The chain is built from TRBV19 and TRBJ2-3; possibly TRBD1 for D (6 bases). The germline CDR1 and CDR2 sequences are LNHDA and SQIVND (reference sequence). V gave up 7 bases and J gave up 3 bases, with 14 bases separating them. The length of the CDR3 is 14 residues. CDR3 amino acids: CASTQGIRTDTQYF. CDR3 DNA: TGTGCCAGTACCCAGGGGATCAGGACAGATACGCAGTATTTT.

This chain joins TRBV7-9 and TRBJ2-7; TRBD1 is a possible D gene (6 bases). Looked up from germline, CDR1 is SEHNR and CDR2 is FQNEAQ (reference sequence). Trimming stripped 3 bases from V and 3 bases from J, with 15 bases between. This CDR3 has 15 residues. The CDR3 coding sequence is TGTGCCAGCAGCTTTCTTGACAGGAGAGACTACGAGCAGTACTTC. This gives the protein CASSFLDRRDYEQYF.

A word on this clone: At the DNA level, this CDR3 is encoded by other sequences in the same sample as well. The rearrangement uses TRBV6-6 and TRBJ1-5, with a weak D call TRBD1 (5 bases). With 2 bases removed from V and 5 bases from J, the gap between germline ends came to 7 bases. The CDR3 is made up of 13 amino acids. The germline gives CDR1 MNHNY, CDR2 SVGAGI (reference sequence). This CDR3 is CASSYGADQPQHF. For the CDR3, the DNA is TGTGCCAGCAGTTACGGGGCAGATCAGCCCCAGCATTTT.

This clone was counted once. The genes are TRBV11-2 and TRBJ1-5; a possible D gene is TRBD1 (6 bases). V was pared by 0 bases and J by 6 bases, with 12 bases between. CDR3 length equals 15 residues. Germline V lookup: CDR1 SGHAT, CDR2 FQNNGV. CDR3 sequence (DNA): TGTGCCAGCAGCTTAGAAGGGGGTGAGGGTCAGCCCCAGCATTTT. Amino acids: CASSLEGGEGQPQHF.

The chain combines TRBV4-1 with TRBJ1-1; no clear D. From germline, CDR1 is MGHRA and CDR2 YSYEKL. With 0 bases removed from V and 4 bases from J, the gap between germline ends came to 3 bases. The CDR3 runs to 12 residues. The DNA for the CDR3 is TGCGCCAGCAGCCAAGATCGCACTGAAGCTTTCTTT. Its translation: CASSQDRTEAFF.

V and J are TRBV11-3 and TRBJ1-2, with TRBD1 as a possible D gene (6 bases). The CDR3 has 13 residues. Germline loops: CDR1 SGHNT, CDR2 YENEEA. Trimming stripped 4 bases from V and 7 bases from J, with 13 bases between. CDR3 region: CASSSSGETGYTF. DNA of the CDR3: TGTGCCAGCAGCTCCTCAGGGGAAACTGGCTACACCTTC.

This chain's CDR3 is CASRSRQGEKLFF. Written as DNA, the CDR3 is TGTGCCAGCAGGAGTAGACAGGGGGAAAAACTGTTTTTT. V and J are TRBV6-1 and TRBJ1-4; 8 nucleotides agree with TRBD1. Germline trimming cut 6 bases from V and 8 bases from J; bases unmatched to any gene: 5. This CDR3 has 13 residues. CDR1 and CDR2 from the germline V gene are MNHNS and SASEGT.

The chain couples TRBV13 to TRBJ2-7, with 7 bases identical to TRBD1. CDR3 length: 16 amino acids. Germline lookup yields CDR1 PRHDT and CDR2 FYEKMQ (reference sequence). The J segment lost 1 base and the V segment lost 5 bases, leaving 11 bases of the junction unmatched. The CDR3 coding sequence is TGTGCCAGCAGCGCCCCAGGGGGTCTCGGATCCTACGAGCAGTACTTC. Translation gives CASSAPGGLGSYEQYF.

V is TRBV18 and J is TRBJ1-1; 7 bases align to TRBD1. This CDR3 region has 14 residues. Germline V CDR1 and CDR2: KGHSH, LQKENI. Unmatched junction bases numbered 5, after V lost 6 bases and J lost 1 base. CDR3 coding DNA: TGTGCCAGCTCTTTTAGGACAGGGAACACTGAAGCTTTCTTT. Its translation: CASSFRTGNTEAFF.

The V gene is TRBV19, the J gene TRBJ1-4, with D uncertain. The ends were cut back, 3 bases at V and 12 bases at J, with 14 bases in the middle. Germline values: CDR1 LNHDA, CDR2 SQIVND (reference sequence). This CDR3 is built from 13 residues. The CDR3 bases are TGTGCCAGTAGTATTGGTGTGGGCCTTGAACTGTTTTTT. Protein sequence: CASSIGVGLELFF.

The genes are TRBV9 and TRBJ2-7, with a tentative D call TRBD2 (6 bases). The CDR3 has 15 amino acids. Germline V gives CDR1 SGDLS, CDR2 YYNGEE. With 3 bases removed from V and 0 bases from J, the gap between germline ends came to 13 bases. CDR3 sequence (DNA): TGTGCCAGCAGCGCGGGACTTCTAAGCTCCTACGAGCAGTACTTC. Protein: CASSAGLLSSYEQYF.

The chain links TRBV9 to TRBJ2-1; no definite D call. Trimming left V 4 bases short and J 8 bases short, with 16 bases between. Germline V gives CDR1 SGDLS, CDR2 YYNGEE. The CDR3 consists of 14 residues. DNA of the CDR3: TGTGCCAGCAGCAGTGGATACGATCGGGATGAGCAGTTCTTC. Amino acid sequence: CASSSGYDRDEQFF. Filled out from reference TRBV9 and TRBJ2-1, the complete variable domain reads DSGVTQTPKHLITATGQRVTLRCSPRSGDLSVYWYQQSLDQGLQFLIQYYNGEERAKGNILERFSAQQFPDLHSELNLSSLELGDSALYFCASSSGYDRDEQFFGPGTRLTVL.

V usage is TRBV7-6 and J usage is TRBJ2-7, with 11 bases fitting TRBD2. The CDR3 is 17 amino acids. In germline, CDR1 is SGHVS, CDR2 FNYEAQ. V lost 6 bases and J lost 3; bases outside the gene matches: 13. The CDR3 protein is CASSFWLAGGPFYEQYF. In DNA, the CDR3 is TGTGCCAGCAGTTTTTGGTTAGCGGGAGGGCCTTTCTACGAGCAGTACTTC. Full variable domain (outside the CDR3, taken from reference TRBV7-6 and TRBJ2-7): GAGVSQSPRYKVTKRGQDVALRCDPISGHVSLYWYRQALGQGPEFLTYFNYEAQQDKSGLPNDRFSAERPEGSISTLTIQRTEQRDSAMYRCASSFWLAGGPFYEQYFGPGTRLTVT.

The CDR3 reads CAWSEGRGLLETQYF. The CDR3 DNA sequence: TGTGCCTGGAGTGAGGGCAGGGGGCTTCTGGAGACCCAGTACTTC. This chain links TRBV30 with TRBJ2-5; TRBD1 agrees at 8 bases. The CDR3 loop spans 15 amino acids. Germline CDR1 and CDR2: GTSNPN and SVGIG (reference sequence). V was clipped by 1 base and J by 5 bases; unmatched bases: 9. The complete variable domain, with remaining parts taken from reference TRBV30 and TRBJ2-5, reads SQTIHQWPATLVQPVGSPLSLECTVEGTSNPNLYWYRQAAGRGLQLLFYSVGIGQISSEVPQNLSASRPQDRQFILSSKKLLLSDSGFYLCAWSEGRGLLETQYFGPGTRLLVL.

The rearrangement joins TRBV28 to TRBJ2-7; TRBD1 agrees at 9 bases. V dropped 6 bases and J dropped 2; count of bases not matched to a gene: 5. Germline CDR1 reads MDHEN; CDR2 reads SYDVKM. There are 14 residues in the CDR3. The DNA for the CDR3 is TGTGCCAGCAGAAAGGACAGGGGCCCCTACGAGCAGTACTTC. Its translation: CASRKDRGPYEQYF.

This chain uses TRBV15 with TRBJ1-1; 7 bases fit TRBD1. The CDR3 contains 12 residues. The ends lost 3 bases at V and 11 bases at J; junction bases unmatched: 6. Germline CDR1 reads LNHNV; CDR2 reads YYDKDF (reference sequence). The CDR3 sequence is CATSRGTAKAFF. DNA of the CDR3: TGTGCCACCAGCAGGGGGACAGCGAAGGCTTTCTTT. The complete variable domain, with remaining parts taken from reference TRBV15 and TRBJ1-1, reads DAMVIQNPRYQVTQFGKPVTLSCSQTLNHNVMYWYQQKSSQAPKLLFHYYDKDFNNEADTPDNFQSRRPNTSFCFLDIRSPGLGDTAMYLCATSRGTAKAFFGQGTRLTVV.

The chain couples TRBV5-6 to TRBJ2-3; 8 bases fit TRBD1. The germline CDR1 and CDR2 sequences are SGHDT and YYEEEE. The CDR3 is 14 amino acids. Trimming at V came to 4 bases and at J to 3 bases, leaving 4 bases not matched to a gene. In nucleotides, the CDR3 is TGTGCCAGCAGCACTAGGACAGGGACAGATACGCAGTATTTT. It is translated as CASSTRTGTDTQYF.

The chain recombines TRBV5-1 with TRBJ2-7; TRBD1 matches at 10 bases. The germline gives CDR1 SGHRS, CDR2 YFSETQ. After removal of 0 bases from V and 3 bases from J, the junction contained 3 bases not matched to a gene. This CDR3 region has 15 residues. CDR3 bases: TGCGCCAGCAGCTTGGAGACAGGGGGCTTCTACGAGCAGTACTTC. Encoded protein: CASSLETGGFYEQYF.

The gene calls are TRBV30 and TRBJ1-2; D is unresolved. Germline V lookup: CDR1 GTSNPN, CDR2 SVGIG (reference sequence). CDR3 size: 13 residues. The V gene lost 0 bases and the J gene lost 3 bases, with 8 bases spanning the gap. In DNA form, the CDR3 reads TGTGCCTGGAGTGTACGAGGGTACTATGGCTACACCTTC. Translation: CAWSVRGYYGYTF.

The CDR3 DNA sequence: TGTGCCAGCATCGACAGGAACTATGGCTACACCTTC. Encoded protein: CASIDRNYGYTF. The rearrangement links TRBV2 to TRBJ1-2; a weak D match, TRBD1 (6 bases). The length of the CDR3 is 12 residues. Trimming took 7 bases from V and 2 from J, leaving 8 bases between them. CDR1 and CDR2 from the germline V gene are SNHLY and FYNNEI. The full variable domain, with the rest looked up from reference TRBV2 and TRBJ1-2, is EPEVTQTPSHQVTQMGQEVILRCVPISNHLYFYWYRQILGQKVEFLVSFYNNEISEKSEIFDDQFSVERPDGSNFTLKIRSTKLEDSAMYFCASIDRNYGYTFGSGTRLTVV.